Listed below are T cell receptor beta chains from one sample, sequenced in a study of human T cells and chemical hapten exposure. TCRdb re-derived calls from the RACE reads in MiXCR, one entry per CDR3 protein. The sample has roughly 130,000 distinct CDR3 sequences, roughly 9.5% seen once. The sample consisted of whole blood. Receptors originate from a male donor in good health. Some clones in this sample may be carry-over from other donors' samples. Both conserved end residues are part of each CDR3. A D gene is named only where the DNA matches it firmly. Not every row has a clone size; where given, it reads once, few, many or a size class.

j_gene,v_gene,abundance,d_gene,CDR3nt,CDR3aa
TRBJ2-5,TRBV3-1,few,TRBD1,TGTGCCAGCAGCGTTAACAGGGGCGAGACCCAGTACTTC,CASSVNRGETQYF
TRBJ1-1,TRBV12-3/TRBV12-4,NA,NA,TGTGCCAGCAGGTTAGGCACTGAAGCTTTCTTT,CASRLGTEAFF
TRBJ1-1,TRBV12-3/TRBV12-4,many,NA,TGTGCCAGCAGCAATATGGTCGGCACTGAAGCTTTCTTT,CASSNMVGTEAFF
TRBJ2-7,TRBV29-1,many,TRBD2,TGCAGCGTACGGCGGGAGGCGGAGCAGTACTTC,CSVRREAEQYF
TRBJ1-4,TRBV20-1,NA,TRBD1,TGCAGTGCTAGAGGGGGGACAGGGAATGAAAAACTGTTTTTT,CSARGGTGNEKLFF
TRBJ1-6,TRBV7-2,few,TRBD1,TGTGCCAGCAGCTTAGCGGGGACAGCCAATTCACCCCTCCACTTT,CASSLAGTANSPLHF
TRBJ2-2,TRBV27,NA,NA,TGTGCCAGCAGAAAGGGGACCGGGGAGCTGTTTTTT,CASRKGTGELFF
TRBJ1-1,TRBV6-2/TRBV6-3,many,NA,TGTGCCAGCACTTATTTAAGGGCGAACACTGAAGCTTTCTTT,CASTYLRANTEAFF
TRBJ1-5,TRBV29-1,few,TRBD1,TGCAGCGTTGCAGGGGGCGGGAATCAGCCCCAGCATTTT,CSVAGGGNQPQHF
TRBJ2-2,TRBV4-1,many,NA,TGCGCCAGCAGCCAAATTGGGGCTGGCACCGGGGAGCTGTTTTTT,CASSQIGAGTGELFF
TRBJ2-5,TRBV10-3,NA,NA,TGTGCCATCAGTAGTAGAGGGGAGACCCAGTACTTC,CAISSRGETQYF
TRBJ2-2,TRBV12-3/TRBV12-4,many,NA,TGTGCCAGCAATCCCGGAGGGACGGGGAACACCGGGGAGCTGTTTTTT,CASNPGGTGNTGELFF
TRBJ2-7,TRBV12-3/TRBV12-4,many,TRBD1,TGTGCCAGCAGTCGCGGATGGGACAGGGGCTACGAGCAGTACTTC,CASSRGWDRGYEQYF
TRBJ2-2,TRBV28,NA,NA,TGTGCCTCCGGCGACACCGAGGAGCTGTTTTTT,CASGDTEELFF
TRBJ2-5,TRBV6-2/TRBV6-3,NA,TRBD1,TGTGCCAGCAGTTGGATACCGGGACAGAGAGAAGAGACCCAGTACTTC,CASSWIPGQREETQYF
TRBJ2-5,TRBV12-3/TRBV12-4,many,NA,TGTGCCAGCAGTTTTTTGGGGGGCCGTGAGACCCAGTACTTC,CASSFLGGRETQYF
TRBJ1-5,TRBV12-5,NA,NA,TGTGCTAGTGTCCGAGGCAATCAGCCCCAGCATTTT,CASVRGNQPQHF
TRBJ2-4,TRBV7-9,many,NA,TGTGCCAGCAGCGGAGCGCTAGCCAAAAACATTCAGTACTTC,CASSGALAKNIQYF
TRBJ2-3,TRBV7-9,NA,NA,TGTGCCAGCAGCTTAGCTAAAGACGGGAACACAGATACGCAGTATTTT,CASSLAKDGNTDTQYF
TRBJ2-7,TRBV29-1,NA,NA,TGCAGCGTTGCTACACCCTACGAGCAGTACTTC,CSVATPYEQYF
TRBJ2-7,TRBV15,few,NA,TGTGCCACCAGCAGAGTGGGTCAGGGTAGGACCTACGAGCAGTACTTC,CATSRVGQGRTYEQYF
TRBJ1-5,TRBV19,many,NA,TGTGCCAGTACTTGGTCAGGGGATCAGCCCCAGCATTTT,CASTWSGDQPQHF
TRBJ1-1,TRBV4-1,NA,NA,TGCGCCAGCAGCCCGCTAGGGGACACTGAAGCTTTCTTT,CASSPLGDTEAFF
TRBJ2-7,TRBV7-9,many,TRBD2,TGTGCCAGCAGCTTAGTGGGCGGGAGGGCCAGCTACGAGCAGTACTTC,CASSLVGGRASYEQYF
TRBJ1-4,TRBV6-5,NA,TRBD1,TGTGCCAGCAGTTACCACAGGGGGCCCCCTAATGAAAAACTGTTTTTT,CASSYHRGPPNEKLFF
TRBJ1-2,TRBV7-9,NA,TRBD1,TGTGCCAGCAGTCTGGACAGGGGAATCTATGGCTACACCTTC,CASSLDRGIYGYTF
TRBJ2-7,TRBV2,NA,NA,TGTGCCGGCAGTGAAGGCAGGGGATTAGGCGAGCAGTACTTC,CAGSEGRGLGEQYF
TRBJ2-1,TRBV7-9,NA,TRBD1,TGTGCCAGCAGCCCAAAGCCCCAGGGGGTCCATAGCTCCTACAATGAGCAGTTCTTC,CASSPKPQGVHSSYNEQFF
TRBJ2-7,TRBV5-1,few,NA,TGCGCCAGCAGTGCACGTAAGGACGGCCACTACGAGCAGTACTTC,CASSARKDGHYEQYF
TRBJ2-7,TRBV12-3/TRBV12-4,NA,TRBD1,TGTGCCAGCTGCCTGGCAGGGGGCCACGAGCAGTACTTC,CASCLAGGHEQYF
TRBJ1-5,TRBV20-1,many,NA,TGCAGTGCTAGAGCGGGGCTACTCAATCAGCCCCAGCATTTT,CSARAGLLNQPQHF
TRBJ1-1,TRBV7-9,NA,NA,TGTGCCAGCAGCTTACTTACATTTGCGGTCACTGAAGCTTTCTTT,CASSLLTFAVTEAFF